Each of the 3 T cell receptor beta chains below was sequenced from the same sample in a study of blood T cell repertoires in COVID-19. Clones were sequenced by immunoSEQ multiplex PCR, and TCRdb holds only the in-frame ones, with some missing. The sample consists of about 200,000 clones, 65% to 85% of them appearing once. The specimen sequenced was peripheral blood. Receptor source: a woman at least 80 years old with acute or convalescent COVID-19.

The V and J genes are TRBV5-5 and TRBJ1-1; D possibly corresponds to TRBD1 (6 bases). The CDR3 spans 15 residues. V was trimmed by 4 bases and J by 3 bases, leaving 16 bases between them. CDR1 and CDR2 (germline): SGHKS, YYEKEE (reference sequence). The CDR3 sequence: CASSRAGEGYTEAFF. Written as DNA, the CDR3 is TGTGCCAGCAGCCGGGCAGGGGAAGGGTACACTGAAGCTTTCTTT.

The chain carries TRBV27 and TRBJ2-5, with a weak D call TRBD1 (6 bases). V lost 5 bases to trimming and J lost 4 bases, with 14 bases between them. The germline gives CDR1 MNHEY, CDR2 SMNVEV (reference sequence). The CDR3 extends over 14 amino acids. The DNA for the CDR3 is TGTGCCAGCAGTGTTCACAGGGCGGGAGAGACCCAGTACTTC. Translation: CASSVHRAGETQYF.

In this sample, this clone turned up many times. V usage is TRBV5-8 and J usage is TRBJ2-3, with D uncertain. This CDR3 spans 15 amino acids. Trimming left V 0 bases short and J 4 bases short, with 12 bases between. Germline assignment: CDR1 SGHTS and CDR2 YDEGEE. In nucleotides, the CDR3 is TGTGCCAGCAGCTTGGGTCCCTCGGCGGCAGATACGCAGTATTTT. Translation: CASSLGPSAADTQYF.